This TCR beta chain comes out of a study of T cell responses to AZD1222 COVID-19 vaccine. Data came from immunoSEQ multiplex PCR; TCRdb stores just in-frame clones and leaves some out. The sample yields fewer than 180,000 clones, roughly 90% seen once. CDR3 size: 15 residues. CDR1 is LNHNV and CDR2 is YYDKDF in the germline V gene (reference sequence). Trimming pared 3 bases from V and 2 bases from J, leaving 11 bases between. The gene calls are TRBV15 and TRBJ1-3, with a weak D call TRBD1 (6 bases). The TCR originated in an adult who received the AZD1222 COVID-19 vaccine. Source: peripheral blood, taken 28 days after the second AZD1222 dose. The CDR3 here is CATSRGNRAGNTIYF. Here the CDR3 DNA reads TGTGCCACCAGCAGGGGAAACAGGGCTGGAAACACCATATATTTT.